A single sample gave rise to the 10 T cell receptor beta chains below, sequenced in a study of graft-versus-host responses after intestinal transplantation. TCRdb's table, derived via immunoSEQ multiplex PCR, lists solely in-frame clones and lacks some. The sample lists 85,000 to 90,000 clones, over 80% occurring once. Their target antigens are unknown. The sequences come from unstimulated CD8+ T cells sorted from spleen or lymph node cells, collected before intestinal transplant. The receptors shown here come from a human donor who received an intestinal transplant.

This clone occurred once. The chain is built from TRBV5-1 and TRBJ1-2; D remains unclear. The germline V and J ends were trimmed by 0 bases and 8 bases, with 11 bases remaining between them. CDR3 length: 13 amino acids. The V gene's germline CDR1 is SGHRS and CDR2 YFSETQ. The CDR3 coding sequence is TGCGCCAGCAGCTTGGGCCAGCTACGAGGCTACACCTTC. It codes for CASSLGQLRGYTF.

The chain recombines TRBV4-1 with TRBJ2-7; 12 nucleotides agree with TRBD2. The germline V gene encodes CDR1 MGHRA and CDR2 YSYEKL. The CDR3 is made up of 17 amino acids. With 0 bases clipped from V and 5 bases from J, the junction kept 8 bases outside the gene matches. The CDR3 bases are TGCGCCAGCAGCCAAGATATGCAACTAGCGGGAGGCGACGAGCAGTACTTC. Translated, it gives CASSQDMQLAGGDEQYF.

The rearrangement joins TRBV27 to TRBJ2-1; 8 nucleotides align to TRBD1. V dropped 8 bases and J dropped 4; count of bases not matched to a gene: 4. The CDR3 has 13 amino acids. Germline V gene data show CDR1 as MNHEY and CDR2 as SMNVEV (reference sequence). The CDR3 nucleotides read TGTGCCAGCGGACAGGGATATTACAATGAGCAGTTCTTC. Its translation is CASGQGYYNEQFF.

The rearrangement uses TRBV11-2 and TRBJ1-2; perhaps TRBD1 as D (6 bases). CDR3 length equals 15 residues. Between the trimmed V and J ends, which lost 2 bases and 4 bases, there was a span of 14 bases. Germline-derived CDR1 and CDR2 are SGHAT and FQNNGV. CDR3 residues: CASSLTGQWSYGYTF. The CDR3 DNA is TGTGCCAGCAGCTTAACCGGACAGTGGAGCTATGGCTACACCTTC.

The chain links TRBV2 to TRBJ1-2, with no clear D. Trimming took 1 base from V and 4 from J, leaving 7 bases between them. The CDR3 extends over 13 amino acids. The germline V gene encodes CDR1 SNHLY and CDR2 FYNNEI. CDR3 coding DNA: TGTGCCAGCAGTGAAGATGAGCCCTATGGCTACACCTTC. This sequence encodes CASSEDEPYGYTF.

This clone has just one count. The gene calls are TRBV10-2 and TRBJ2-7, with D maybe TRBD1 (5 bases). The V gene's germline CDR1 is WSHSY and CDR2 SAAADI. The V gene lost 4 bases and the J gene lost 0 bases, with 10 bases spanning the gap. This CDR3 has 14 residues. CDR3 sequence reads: CASSAGKSSYEQYF. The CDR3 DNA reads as TGCGCCAGCAGTGCAGGGAAAAGCTCCTACGAGCAGTACTTC.

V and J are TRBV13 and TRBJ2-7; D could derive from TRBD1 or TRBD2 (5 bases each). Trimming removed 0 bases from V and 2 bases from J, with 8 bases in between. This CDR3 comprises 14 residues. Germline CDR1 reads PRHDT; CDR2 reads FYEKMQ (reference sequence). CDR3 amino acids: CASSLGGDPYEQYF. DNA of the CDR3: TGTGCCAGCAGCTTAGGAGGGGACCCCTACGAGCAGTACTTC.

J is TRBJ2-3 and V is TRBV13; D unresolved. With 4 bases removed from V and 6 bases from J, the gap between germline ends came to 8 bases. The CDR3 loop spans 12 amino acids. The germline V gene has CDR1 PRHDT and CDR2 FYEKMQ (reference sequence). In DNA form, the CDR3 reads TGTGCCAGCAGCTCCTCCTGGGATACGCAGTATTTT. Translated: CASSSSWDTQYF.

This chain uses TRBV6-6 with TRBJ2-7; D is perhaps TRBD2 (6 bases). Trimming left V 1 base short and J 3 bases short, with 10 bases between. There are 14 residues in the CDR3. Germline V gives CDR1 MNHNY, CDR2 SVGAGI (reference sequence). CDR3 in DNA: TGTGCCAGCAGTTACTTCGGGGGAGACTACGAGCAGTACTTC. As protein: CASSYFGGDYEQYF.

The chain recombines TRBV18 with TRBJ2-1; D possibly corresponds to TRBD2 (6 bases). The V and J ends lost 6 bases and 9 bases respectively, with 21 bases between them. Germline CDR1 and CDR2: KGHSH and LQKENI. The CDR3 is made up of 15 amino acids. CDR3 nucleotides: TGTGCCAGCTCGCCCCCGTCGGGCGGAGGGCTTGAGCAGTTCTTC. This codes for CASSPPSGGGLEQFF.